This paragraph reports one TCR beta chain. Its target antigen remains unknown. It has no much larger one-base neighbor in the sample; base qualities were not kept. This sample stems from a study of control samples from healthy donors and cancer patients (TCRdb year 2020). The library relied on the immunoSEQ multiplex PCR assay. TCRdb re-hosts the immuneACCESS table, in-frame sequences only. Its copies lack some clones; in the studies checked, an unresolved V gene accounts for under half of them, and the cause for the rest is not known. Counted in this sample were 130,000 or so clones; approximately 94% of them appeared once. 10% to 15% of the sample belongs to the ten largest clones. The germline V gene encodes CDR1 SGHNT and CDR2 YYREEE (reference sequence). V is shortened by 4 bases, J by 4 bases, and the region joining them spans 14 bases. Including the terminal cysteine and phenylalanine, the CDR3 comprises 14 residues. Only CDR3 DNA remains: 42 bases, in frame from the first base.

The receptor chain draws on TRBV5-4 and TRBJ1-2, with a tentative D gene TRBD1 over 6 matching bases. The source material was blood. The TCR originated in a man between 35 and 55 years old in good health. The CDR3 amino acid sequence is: CASSGPGEGYGYTF. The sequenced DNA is TGTGCCAGCAGCGGACCAGGGGAGGGCTATGGCTACACCTTC.